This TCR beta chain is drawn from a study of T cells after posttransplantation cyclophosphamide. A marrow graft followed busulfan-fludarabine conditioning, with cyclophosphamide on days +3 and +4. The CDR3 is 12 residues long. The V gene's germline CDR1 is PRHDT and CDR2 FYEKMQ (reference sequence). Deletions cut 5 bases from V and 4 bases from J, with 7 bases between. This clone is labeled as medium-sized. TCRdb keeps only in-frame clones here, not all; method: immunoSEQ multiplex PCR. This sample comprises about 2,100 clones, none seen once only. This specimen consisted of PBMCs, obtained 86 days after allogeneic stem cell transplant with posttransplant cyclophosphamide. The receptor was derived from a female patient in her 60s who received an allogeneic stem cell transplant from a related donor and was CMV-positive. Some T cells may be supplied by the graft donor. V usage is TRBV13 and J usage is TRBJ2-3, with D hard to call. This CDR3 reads CASSPEADTQYF. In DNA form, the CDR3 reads TGTGCCAGCAGCCCAGAGGCAGATACGCAGTATTTT.